This TCR beta chain was recovered during a study of control samples from healthy donors and cancer patients. Sequencing used immunoSEQ multiplex PCR; TCRdb keeps in-frame clones, though not all of them. The table has around 97,000 clones, around 89% seen once. The CDR3 covers 14 residues. The V gene's germline CDR1 is KGHDR and CDR2 SFDVKD. V lost 5 bases to trimming and J lost 4 bases; unmatched junction nucleotides: 6. Sequenced sample: PBMCs. The chain links TRBV24-1 to TRBJ1-2; 7 bases are a match to TRBD1. This TCR was recovered from a man between 60 and 70 years old with lung cancer. This CDR3 reads CATSGQGVVYGYTF. CDR3 nucleotides: TGTGCCACCAGTGGACAGGGCGTTGTCTATGGCTACACCTTC.